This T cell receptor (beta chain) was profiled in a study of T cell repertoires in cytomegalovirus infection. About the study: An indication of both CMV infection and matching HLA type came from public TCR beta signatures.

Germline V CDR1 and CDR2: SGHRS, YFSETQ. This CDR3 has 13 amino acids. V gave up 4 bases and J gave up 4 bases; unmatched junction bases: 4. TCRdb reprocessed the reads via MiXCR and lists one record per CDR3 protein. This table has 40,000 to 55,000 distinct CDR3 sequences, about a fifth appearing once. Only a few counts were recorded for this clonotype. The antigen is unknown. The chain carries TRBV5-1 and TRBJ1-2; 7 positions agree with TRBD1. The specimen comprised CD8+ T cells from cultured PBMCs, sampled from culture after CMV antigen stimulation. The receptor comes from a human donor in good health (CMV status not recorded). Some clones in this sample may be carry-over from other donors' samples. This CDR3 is CASSAGTAYGYTF. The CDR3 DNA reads TGCGCCAGCAGCGCCGGGACAGCCTATGGCTACACCTTC.